The rows below give T cell receptor beta chains drawn from one sample of a study of OX40 agonist ivuxolimab in advanced cancers. The repertoire was sequenced with immunoSEQ multiplex PCR; TCRdb's copy has only in-frame clones and lacks some. The repertoire has roughly 66,000 clones, around 90% of them found once; the top ten carry about 1.3%. The source was CD4+ or CD8+ T cells sorted from blood, collected in a trial of the OX40 agonist ivuxolimab. Receptor source: an adult with an advanced solid tumor such as melanoma, head and neck, liver or kidney cancer. CDR3s include the opening cysteine and the closing phenylalanine or tryptophan.

v_call	cdr3_aa
TRBV19	CASSGRDQPQHF
TRBV7-9	CASSLEYF
TRBV14	CASSLRGAYEQYF
TRBV7-2	CASSYLAGGLDTQYF
TRBV6-1	CASTPDGQYYGYTF
TRBV19	CASKGTGGYEQYF
TRBV27	CASSPRQVSNSPLHF
TRBV11-2	CASSLDLAGGGYTF
TRBV28	CASIVSGGEKLFF
TRBV20-1	CSAREHREQFF
TRBV30	CAWSTEPNTIYF
TRBV6-5	CASSLSYYSGNTIYF
TRBV11-3	CASSFQADYEQYF
TRBV28	CASSFGLGSNQPQHF